The 3 T cell receptor beta chains below all came from one sample that was sequenced in a study of shared T cell receptors in the human thymus (dated by TCRdb to about 2021). Libraries were constructed by the immunoSEQ multiplex PCR assay. The immuneACCESS repertoire file appears here via TCRdb, limited to in-frame rearrangements. These files lack a portion of the clones; in checked studies, under half of the deficit traces to unresolved V genes, and the cause of the others is not known. For this sample there are 650,000 to 950,000 clones; 80% to 90% appear just once. Roughly 0.01% of the sample is taken by the ten largest. This same sample was also taken into another study, of human thymus T cells.

Material: thymocytes. The receptors come from a girl less than two years old with a congenital heart defect. Donor details come from another sample of the same person, matched by shared clones.

This clone appeared a single time. The chain joins TRBV6-1 to TRBJ1-5, with D maybe TRBD1 (5 bases). The V gene's germline CDR1 is MNHNS and CDR2 SASEGT. The CDR3 is 15 amino acids. The V end was cut by 1 base, the J end by 5 bases, with 12 bases between. This CDR3 is CASSEDRLNYQPQHF. CDR3 sequence (DNA): TGTGCCAGCAGTGAAGACAGGCTGAATTATCAGCCCCAGCATTTT.

The genes are TRBV18 and TRBJ1-1, with a weak D call TRBD1 (5 bases). The CDR3 has 14 amino acids. V was shortened by 1 base and J by 2 bases, with 8 bases between the two germline ends. The germline gives CDR1 KGHSH, CDR2 LQKENI. The CDR3 reads CASSPRQINTEAFF. Written as DNA, the CDR3 is TGTGCCAGCTCACCACGACAGATTAACACTGAAGCTTTCTTT.

V gene TRBV14 combines with J gene TRBJ2-1; D is uncertain. The CDR3 spans 14 residues. Germline-derived CDR1 and CDR2 are SGHDN and FVKESK. The V end was cut by 2 bases, the J end by 10 bases, with 15 bases between. DNA of the CDR3: TGTGCCAGCAGCCAACCCCCCCGATGGCAAGAGCAGTTCTTC. Protein product: CASSQPPRWQEQFF.